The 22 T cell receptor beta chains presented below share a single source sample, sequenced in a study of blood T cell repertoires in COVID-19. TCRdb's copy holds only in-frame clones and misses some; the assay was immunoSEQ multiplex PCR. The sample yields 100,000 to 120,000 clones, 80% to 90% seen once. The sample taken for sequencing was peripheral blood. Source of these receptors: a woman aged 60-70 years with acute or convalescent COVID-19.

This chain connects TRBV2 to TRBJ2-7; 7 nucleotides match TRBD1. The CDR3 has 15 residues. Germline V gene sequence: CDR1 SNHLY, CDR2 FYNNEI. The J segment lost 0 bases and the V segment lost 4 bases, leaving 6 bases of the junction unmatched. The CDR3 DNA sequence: TGTGCCAGCAGTGTAGGGGGCCATAGCTCCTACGAGCAGTACTTC. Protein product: CASSVGGHSSYEQYF.

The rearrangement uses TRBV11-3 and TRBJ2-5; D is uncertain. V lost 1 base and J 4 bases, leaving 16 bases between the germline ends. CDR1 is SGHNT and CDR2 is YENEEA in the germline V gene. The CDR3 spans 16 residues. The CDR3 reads CASSLGSSSGAETQYF. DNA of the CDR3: TGTGCCAGCAGCTTAGGGTCCTCTAGTGGTGCAGAGACCCAGTACTTC.

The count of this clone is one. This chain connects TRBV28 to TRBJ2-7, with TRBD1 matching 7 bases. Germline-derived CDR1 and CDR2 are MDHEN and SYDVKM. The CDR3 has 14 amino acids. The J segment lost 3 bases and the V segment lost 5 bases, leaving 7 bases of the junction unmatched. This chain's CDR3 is CASSIRDSLYEQYF. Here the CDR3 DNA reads TGTGCCAGCAGTATTAGGGACAGCCTCTACGAGCAGTACTTC.

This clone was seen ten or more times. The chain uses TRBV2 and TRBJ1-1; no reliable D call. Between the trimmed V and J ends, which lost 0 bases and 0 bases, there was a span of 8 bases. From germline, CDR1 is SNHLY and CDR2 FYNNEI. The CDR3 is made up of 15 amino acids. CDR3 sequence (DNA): TGTGCCAGCAGTGAAGCCCTTGACATGAACACTGAAGCTTTCTTT. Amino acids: CASSEALDMNTEAFF. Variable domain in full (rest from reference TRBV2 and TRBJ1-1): EPEVTQTPSHQVTQMGQEVILRCVPISNHLYFYWYRQILGQKVEFLVSFYNNEISEKSEIFDDQFSVERPDGSNFTLKIRSTKLEDSAMYFCASSEALDMNTEAFFGQGTRLTVV.

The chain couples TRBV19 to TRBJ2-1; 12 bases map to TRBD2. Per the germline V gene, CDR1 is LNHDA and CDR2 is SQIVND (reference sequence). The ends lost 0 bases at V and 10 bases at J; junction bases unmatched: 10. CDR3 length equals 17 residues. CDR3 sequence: CASSIDIRLAGAGEQFF. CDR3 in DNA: TGTGCCAGTAGTATAGATATTAGACTAGCGGGGGCAGGAGAGCAGTTCTTC.

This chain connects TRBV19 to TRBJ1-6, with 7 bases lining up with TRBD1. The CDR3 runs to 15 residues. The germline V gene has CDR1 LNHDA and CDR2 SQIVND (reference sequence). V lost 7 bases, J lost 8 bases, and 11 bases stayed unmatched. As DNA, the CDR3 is TGTGCCAGTATCCAGACAGGGATCGTCGATTCACCCCTCCACTTT. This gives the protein CASIQTGIVDSPLHF.

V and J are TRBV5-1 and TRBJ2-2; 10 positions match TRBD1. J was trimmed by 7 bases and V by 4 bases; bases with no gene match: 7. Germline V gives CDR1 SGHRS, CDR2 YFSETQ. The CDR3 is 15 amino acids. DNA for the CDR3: TGCGCCAGCAGCGCAAGACAGGGGGCGGACGGGGAGCTGTTTTTT. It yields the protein CASSARQGADGELFF.

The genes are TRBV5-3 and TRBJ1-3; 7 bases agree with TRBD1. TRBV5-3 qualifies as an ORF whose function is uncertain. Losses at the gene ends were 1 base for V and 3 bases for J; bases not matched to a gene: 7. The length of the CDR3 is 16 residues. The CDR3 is CARSLPTGTGGNTIYF. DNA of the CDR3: TGTGCCAGAAGCTTGCCGACAGGGACGGGTGGAAACACCATATATTTT.

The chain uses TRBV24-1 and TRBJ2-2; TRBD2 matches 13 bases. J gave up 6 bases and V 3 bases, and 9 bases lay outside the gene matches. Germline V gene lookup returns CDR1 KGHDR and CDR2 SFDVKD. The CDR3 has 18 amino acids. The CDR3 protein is CATSDMTSGGRWSGELFF. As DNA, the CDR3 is TGTGCCACCAGTGATATGACTAGCGGGGGGAGATGGTCCGGGGAGCTGTTTTTT.

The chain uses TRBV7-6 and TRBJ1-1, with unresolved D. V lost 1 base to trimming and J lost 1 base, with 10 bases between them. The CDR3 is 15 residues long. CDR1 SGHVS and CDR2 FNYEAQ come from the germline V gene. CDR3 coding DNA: TGTGCCAGCAGCTTAGGAGGCGTTAGGAACACTGAAGCTTTCTTT. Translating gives CASSLGGVRNTEAFF.

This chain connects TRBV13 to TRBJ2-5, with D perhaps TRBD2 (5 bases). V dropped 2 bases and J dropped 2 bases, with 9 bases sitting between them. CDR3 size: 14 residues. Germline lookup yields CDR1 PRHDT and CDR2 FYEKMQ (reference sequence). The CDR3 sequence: CASSLLRAQETQYF. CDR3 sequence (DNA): TGTGCCAGCAGCTTACTGCGGGCACAAGAGACCCAGTACTTC.

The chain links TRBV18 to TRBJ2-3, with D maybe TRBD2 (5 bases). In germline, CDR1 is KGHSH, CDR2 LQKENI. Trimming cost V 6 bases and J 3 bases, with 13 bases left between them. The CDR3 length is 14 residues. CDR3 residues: CASSQRDGTDTQYF. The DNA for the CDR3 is TGTGCCAGCTCCCAACGGGATGGGACAGATACGCAGTATTTT.

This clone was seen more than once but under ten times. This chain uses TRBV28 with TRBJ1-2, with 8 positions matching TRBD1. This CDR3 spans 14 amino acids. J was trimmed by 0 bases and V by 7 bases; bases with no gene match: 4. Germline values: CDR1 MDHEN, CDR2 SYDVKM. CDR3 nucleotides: TGTGCCAGCACTGGACAGGGTACTAACTATGGCTACACCTTC. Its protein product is CASTGQGTNYGYTF.

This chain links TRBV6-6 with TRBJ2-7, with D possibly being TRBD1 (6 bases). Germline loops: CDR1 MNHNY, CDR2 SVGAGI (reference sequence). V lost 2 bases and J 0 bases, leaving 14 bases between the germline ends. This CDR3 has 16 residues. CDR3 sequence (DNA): TGTGCCAGCAGTTACCCAGAACGGACAGCCTCCTACGAGCAGTACTTC. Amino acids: CASSYPERTASYEQYF.

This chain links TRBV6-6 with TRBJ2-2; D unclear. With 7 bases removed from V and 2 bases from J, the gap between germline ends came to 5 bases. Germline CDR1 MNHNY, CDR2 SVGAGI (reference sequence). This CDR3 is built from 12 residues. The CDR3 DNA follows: TGTGCCAGCATTCATAACACCGGGGAGCTGTTTTTT. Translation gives CASIHNTGELFF.

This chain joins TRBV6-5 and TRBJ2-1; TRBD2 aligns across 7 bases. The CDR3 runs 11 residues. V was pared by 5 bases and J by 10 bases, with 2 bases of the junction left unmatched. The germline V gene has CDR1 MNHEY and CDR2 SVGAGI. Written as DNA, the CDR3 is TGTGCCAGCAGTCCCGGGGGGGAGCAGTTCTTC. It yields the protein CASSPGGEQFF.

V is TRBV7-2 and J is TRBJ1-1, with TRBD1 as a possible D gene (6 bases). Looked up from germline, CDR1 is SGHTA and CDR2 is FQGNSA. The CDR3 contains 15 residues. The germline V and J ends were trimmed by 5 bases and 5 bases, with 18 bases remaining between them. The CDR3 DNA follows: TGTGCCAGCAGCCCCTTCCGTGGGGGCGCGACTGAAGCTTTCTTT. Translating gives CASSPFRGGATEAFF.

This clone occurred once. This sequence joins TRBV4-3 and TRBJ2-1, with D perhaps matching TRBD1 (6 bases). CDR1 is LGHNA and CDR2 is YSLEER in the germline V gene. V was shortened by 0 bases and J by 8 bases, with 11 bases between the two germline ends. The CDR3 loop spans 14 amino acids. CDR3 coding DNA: TGCGCCAGCAGCCAAGATAGCAGGGGCGATGAGCAGTTCTTC. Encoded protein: CASSQDSRGDEQFF.

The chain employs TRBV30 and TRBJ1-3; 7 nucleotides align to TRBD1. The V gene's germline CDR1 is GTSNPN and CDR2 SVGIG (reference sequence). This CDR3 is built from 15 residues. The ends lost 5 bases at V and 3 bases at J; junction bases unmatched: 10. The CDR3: CAWGQTGAIGNTIYF. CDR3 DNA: TGTGCCTGGGGACAAACAGGGGCTATTGGAAACACCATATATTTT.

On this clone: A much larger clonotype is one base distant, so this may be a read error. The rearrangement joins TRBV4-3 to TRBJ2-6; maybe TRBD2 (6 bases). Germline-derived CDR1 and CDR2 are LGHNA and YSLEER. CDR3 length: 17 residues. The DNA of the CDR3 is TGCGCCAGCAACCAAGAGGCGGGGCTCTCTGGGGCCAACGTCCTGACTTTC. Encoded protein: CASNQEAGLSGANVLTF.

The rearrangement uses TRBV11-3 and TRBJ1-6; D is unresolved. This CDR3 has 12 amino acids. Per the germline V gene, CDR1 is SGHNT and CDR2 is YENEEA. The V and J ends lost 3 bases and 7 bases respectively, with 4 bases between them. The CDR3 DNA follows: TGTGCCAGCAGCTTTCGGAATTCACCCCTCCACTTT. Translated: CASSFRNSPLHF.

The CDR3 protein is CAWSSIGGSYEQYF. The DNA of the CDR3 is TGTGCCTGGAGTTCGATAGGGGGCAGCTACGAGCAGTACTTC. The chain couples TRBV30 to TRBJ2-7, with 7 bases lining up with TRBD1. Germline CDR1 and CDR2: GTSNPN and SVGIG (reference sequence). The CDR3 loop spans 14 amino acids. V shed 2 bases, J shed 3 bases, and the junction held 7 bases outside the gene matches.